One sample yielded the 17 T cell receptor beta chains listed below, sequenced in a study of response to subunit inactivated influenza vaccine. MiXCR was run by TCRdb on the RT-PCR reads, yielding one entry per CDR3 protein. The sample has around 320,000 distinct CDR3 sequences, 20% to 25% seen once. The specimen was PBMCs from blood, collected less than 22 months after vaccination. These receptors originate from a man aged 50-75 years who received an inactivated influenza vaccine.

The gene calls are TRBV7-7 and TRBJ2-6; TRBD2 matches at 9 bases. V trimming: 5 bases; J trimming: 9 bases; junction bases outside the gene matches: 5. CDR3 length: 14 amino acids. Germline V CDR1 and CDR2: SSHAT, FNYEAQ (reference sequence). The DNA for the CDR3 is TGTGCCAGCAGCCCATCTAGCGGGATCAACGTCCTGACTTTC. It encodes CASSPSSGINVLTF.

The chain carries TRBV7-2 and TRBJ2-3; D ambiguous. The CDR3 is 14 residues long. The germline V gene has CDR1 SGHTA and CDR2 FQGNSA. The V end was cut by 4 bases, the J end by 4 bases, with 12 bases between. The CDR3, as DNA: TGTGCCAGCAGCTGGGTGGGCGGCCCAGATACGCAGTATTTT. Its translation is CASSWVGGPDTQYF. The full variable domain, its missing parts supplied by reference TRBV7-2 and TRBJ2-3, is GAGVSQSPSNKVTEKGKDVELRCDPISGHTALYWYRQSLGQGLEFLIYFQGNSAPDKSGLPSDRFSAERTGGSVSTLTIQRTQQEDSAVYLCASSWVGGPDTQYFGPGTRLTVL.

This clonotype was detected many times. The chain employs TRBV7-9 and TRBJ1-4; D remains ambiguous. Germline values: CDR1 SEHNR, CDR2 FQNEAQ (reference sequence). CDR3 length: 15 amino acids. V dropped 7 bases and J dropped 3 bases, with 15 bases sitting between them. The CDR3 spells CASMQVPWANEKLFF. For the CDR3, the DNA is TGTGCCAGCATGCAAGTCCCGTGGGCTAATGAAAAACTGTTTTTT.

The chain links TRBV5-3 to TRBJ2-5, with 7 bases that match TRBD1. TRBV5-3 is labeled an ORF, and its function is uncertain. V lost 4 bases to trimming and J lost 3 bases; unmatched junction nucleotides: 6. CDR3 length: 14 residues. CDR3 region: CARSISDRKETQYF. The CDR3, as DNA: TGTGCCAGAAGCATATCGGACAGGAAAGAGACCCAGTACTTC.

This clonotype was observed many times. The chain is built from TRBV7-6 and TRBJ2-3, with D possibly TRBD2 on 6 matching bases. Trimming left V 0 bases short and J 4 bases short, with 8 bases between. The CDR3 runs to 14 residues. CDR1 and CDR2 (germline): SGHVS, FNYEAQ. The CDR3 loop is CASSLATSSDTQYF. The CDR3 region has the DNA TGTGCCAGCAGCTTAGCGACTAGTTCAGATACGCAGTATTTT.

The chain recombines TRBV20-1 with TRBJ2-5; 12 bases are a match to TRBD1. Germline V gene data show CDR1 as DFQATT and CDR2 as SNEGSKA (reference sequence). Losses at the gene ends were 5 bases for V and 4 bases for J; bases not matched to a gene: 8. The CDR3 runs 15 residues. CDR3: CSARKGTGGAETQYF. The CDR3 DNA sequence: TGCAGTGCTCGAAAAGGGACAGGGGGCGCAGAGACCCAGTACTTC.

There are a few counts of this clonotype. The genes are TRBV7-2 and TRBJ2-4, with D possibly TRBD1 on 5 matching bases. V lost 4 bases to trimming and J lost 0 bases, with 10 bases between them. CDR3 length equals 15 residues. Germline-derived CDR1 and CDR2 are SGHTA and FQGNSA. As DNA, the CDR3 is TGTGCCAGCAGCTCGCTAACAGGAGCCAAAAACATTCAGTACTTC. It yields the protein CASSSLTGAKNIQYF.

This clonotype was recorded a few times. The chain has TRBV30 and TRBJ1-3; D is uncertain. The CDR3 spans 15 residues. Germline loops: CDR1 GTSNPN, CDR2 SVGIG (reference sequence). Trimming took 1 base from V and 11 from J, leaving 21 bases between them. CDR3 loop: CAWSDFWTEKIPIYF. The CDR3 DNA reads TGTGCCTGGAGTGATTTTTGGACGGAGAAGATCCCCATATATTTT.

This clonotype was recorded once. V is TRBV24-1 and J is TRBJ2-3, with TRBD2 identical over 8 bases. CDR1 is KGHDR and CDR2 is SFDVKD in the germline V gene. CDR3 length: 16 residues. V was clipped by 0 bases and J by 5 bases; unmatched bases: 6. CDR3 coding DNA: TGTGCCACCAGTGATTTGGGACGGGGGGGCCGAGATACGCAGTATTTT. It yields the protein CATSDLGRGGRDTQYF.

The chain is built from TRBV2 and TRBJ1-2, with D hard to call. CDR3 length: 13 amino acids. V was trimmed by 4 bases and J by 4 bases, leaving 10 bases between them. Looked up from germline, CDR1 is SNHLY and CDR2 is FYNNEI. The CDR3 nucleotides read TGTGCCAGCAGTGGAATAGGTTTCTATGGCTACACCTTC. It specifies CASSGIGFYGYTF. The full variable domain, rest sourced from reference TRBV2 and TRBJ1-2, is EPEVTQTPSHQVTQMGQEVILRCVPISNHLYFYWYRQILGQKVEFLVSFYNNEISEKSEIFDDQFSVERPDGSNFTLKIRSTKLEDSAMYFCASSGIGFYGYTFGSGTRLTVV.

The chain recombines TRBV20-1 with TRBJ2-5; D might be TRBD1 (6 bases). The CDR3 has 11 amino acids. The germline gives CDR1 DFQATT, CDR2 SNEGSKA (reference sequence). Trimming shortened V by 5 bases and J by 5 bases, and 9 bases separated the two germline ends. CDR3 in amino acids: CSAERGETQYF. In DNA, the CDR3 is TGCAGTGCTGAGAGGGGGGAGACCCAGTACTTC.

This clonotype occurred a few times. This sequence joins TRBV12-3 or TRBV12-4 and TRBJ1-2, with D perhaps TRBD1 (6 bases). This CDR3 region has 12 residues. V was shortened by 5 bases and J by 2 bases, with 6 bases between the two germline ends. CDR3 DNA: TGTGCCAGCAGTGACAGGAACTATGGCTACACCTTC. As protein: CASSDRNYGYTF.

The CDR3 is CSVGDLGFEQYF. DNA for the CDR3: TGCAGCGTCGGAGACTTGGGTTTCGAGCAGTACTTC. The chain uses TRBV29-1 and TRBJ2-7; D is ambiguous. The CDR3 covers 12 residues. With 6 bases removed from V and 6 bases from J, the gap between germline ends came to 15 bases. The germline V gene encodes CDR1 SQVTM and CDR2 ANQGSEA.

CDR3 in amino acids: CASSLARTSGFTDTQYF. CDR3 in DNA: TGTGCCAGCAGTTTAGCGCGGACTAGCGGCTTCACAGATACGCAGTATTTT. The genes are TRBV28 and TRBJ2-3; 10 nucleotides agree with TRBD2. V shed 2 bases, J shed 2 bases, and the junction held 7 bases outside the gene matches. This CDR3 is 17 amino acids long. Per germline, CDR1 MDHEN and CDR2 SYDVKM.

This clonotype was observed many times. This chain joins TRBV7-6 and TRBJ2-1; 9 bases map to TRBD1. Germline V lookup: CDR1 SGHVS, CDR2 FNYEAQ. This CDR3 spans 15 amino acids. The V and J ends lost 5 bases and 5 bases, in that order; junction bases with no gene match: 7. The CDR3 DNA sequence: TGTGCCAGCAGCCTGGGACAGGGATCGAACAATGAGCAGTTCTTC. Translated, it gives CASSLGQGSNNEQFF.

This chain uses TRBV20-1 with TRBJ1-6, with D unclear. CDR3 length: 14 residues. V shed 3 bases and J shed 8 bases, with 14 bases lying between them. Germline V lookup: CDR1 DFQATT, CDR2 SNEGSKA (reference sequence). Here the CDR3 DNA reads TGCAGTGCTAGGTTCAGTCGGCGCGATTCACCCCTCCACTTT. Amino acid sequence: CSARFSRRDSPLHF.

A remark on this clonotype: One end of the junction is discordant with germline, which a read error may explain. The gene calls are TRBV11-2 and TRBJ2-5; D is unresolved. CDR1 is SGHAT, CDR2 FQNNGV, per germline. The CDR3 covers 13 residues. The CDR3: CVSSFSRQETQYF. The DNA for the CDR3 is TGTGTCAGCAGCTTTTCCAGACAAGAGACCCAGTACTTC. Together with reference TRBV11-2 and TRBJ2-5, the CDR3 gives the full variable domain: EAGVAQSPRYKIIEKRQSVAFWCNPISGHATLYWYQQILGQGPKLLIQFQNNGVVDDSQLPKDRFSAERLKGVDSTLKIQPAKLEDSAVYLCVSSFSRQETQYFGPGTRLLVL.